This TCR beta chain came from a study of liver allograft versus peripheral blood T cells. About the study: Peripheral blood of the recipients supplied T cell receptor repertoires that were compared with those in transplanted livers.

The study, taken as a whole, reports: Differences were reported between the T cell receptor repertoires inside liver allografts and those that were detected in peripheral blood.

The CDR3 runs 14 residues. Germline CDR1 reads SQVTM; CDR2 reads ANQGSEA. V dropped 7 bases and J dropped 2; count of bases not matched to a gene: 7. One entry per CDR3 protein results from TCRdb running MiXCR on the reads. The data show some 14,000 distinct CDR3 sequences, roughly 20% seen once. By share, this clonotype counts as medium-sized. The antigen is undetermined. The chain recombines TRBV29-1 with TRBJ2-2; 7 bases fit TRBD1. The clonotype originates from a human patient who had a liver transplant. Some T cells here may be from the graft donor. CDR3 sequence (DNA): TGCAGCGCTTACAGGGGCCTTAACACCGGGGAGCTGTTTTTT. It translates to CSAYRGLNTGELFF.